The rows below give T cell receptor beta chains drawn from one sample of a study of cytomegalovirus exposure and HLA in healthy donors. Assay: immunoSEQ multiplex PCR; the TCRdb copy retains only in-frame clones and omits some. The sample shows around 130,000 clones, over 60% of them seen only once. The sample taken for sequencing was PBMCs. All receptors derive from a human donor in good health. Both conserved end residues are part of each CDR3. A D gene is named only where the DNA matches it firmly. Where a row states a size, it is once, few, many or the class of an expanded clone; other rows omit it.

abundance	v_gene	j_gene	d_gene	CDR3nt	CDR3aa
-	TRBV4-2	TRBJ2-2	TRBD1	TGTGCCAGCAGCCAAGACCCTCAATGGGACAGGACGACCGGGGAGCTGTTTTTT	CASSQDPQWDRTTGELFF
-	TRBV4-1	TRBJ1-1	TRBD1	TGCGCCAGCAGCCAAGATTGGGACAGGGATGCCACTGAAGCTTTCTTT	CASSQDWDRDATEAFF
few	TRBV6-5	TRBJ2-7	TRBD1	TGTGCCAGCAGCCCGGACAGGGCTTTGGGAGAGCAGTACTTC	CASSPDRALGEQYF
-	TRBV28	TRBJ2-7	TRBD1	TGTGCCAGCAGGCCCGGGACAGGGTATCTCGAGCAGTACTTC	CASRPGTGYLEQYF
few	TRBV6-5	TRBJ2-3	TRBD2	TGTGCCAGCAGTTTGTTGGGGGGGGGTATCGGGGATACGCAGTATTTT	CASSLLGGGIGDTQYF
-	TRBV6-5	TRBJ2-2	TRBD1	TGTGCCAGCAGTCAGCAGGGGGCCGGGGAGCTGTTTTTT	CASSQQGAGELFF
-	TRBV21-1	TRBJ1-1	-	TGTGCCAGCAAGATACCGGGACAGGGGAGGGTTAACACTGAAGCTTTCTTT	CASKIPGQGRVNTEAFF
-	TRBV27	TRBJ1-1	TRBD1	TGTGCCAGCGGACAGGGGATTTACACTGAAGCTTTCTTT	CASGQGIYTEAFF
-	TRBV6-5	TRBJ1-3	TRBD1	TGTGCCAGCAGTTACTCCGGGACAGGACAGGGAAACACCATATATTTT	CASSYSGTGQGNTIYF
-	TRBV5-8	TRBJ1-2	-	TGTGCCAGCAGCCTCCTCAGTGGCTATGGCTACACCTTC	CASSLLSGYGYTF
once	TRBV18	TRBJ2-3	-	TGTGCCAGCTCCCTCAGGGGCACAGATACGCAGTATTTT	CASSLRGTDTQYF
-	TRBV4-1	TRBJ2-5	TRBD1	TGCGCCAGCAGCCGTACCCCCGGGACAGGGACCCAAGAGACCCAGTACTTC	CASSRTPGTGTQETQYF
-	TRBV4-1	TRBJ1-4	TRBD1	TGTGCCAGCAGCCAACCCGACAGGGGAAATGAAAAACTGTTTTTT	CASSQPDRGNEKLFF
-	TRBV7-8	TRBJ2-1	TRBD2	TGTGCCAGCAGCTTAAGGCTAGCGGGGGCCCTGAGCTCCTACAATGAGCAGTTCTTC	CASSLRLAGALSSYNEQFF
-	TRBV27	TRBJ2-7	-	TGTGCCAGCGGGCACTACGAGCAGTACTTC	CASGHYEQYF
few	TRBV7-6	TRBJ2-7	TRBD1	TGTGCCAGCAGCCCCGGACAGGATTTCTACGAGCAGTACTTC	CASSPGQDFYEQYF
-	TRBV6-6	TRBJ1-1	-	TGTGCCAGCAGTTACGGGGGGACTGAAGCTTTCTTT	CASSYGGTEAFF
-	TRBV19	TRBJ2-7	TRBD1	TGTGCCACAAAAGACAGGGTCACAAGGGGATCCTACGAGCAGTACTTC	CATKDRVTRGSYEQYF
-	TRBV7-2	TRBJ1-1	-	TGTGCCAGCAGCTTAAGACAGGTGGTCGCGAACACTGAAGCTTTCTTT	CASSLRQVVANTEAFF
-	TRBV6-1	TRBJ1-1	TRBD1	TGTGCCAGCAGTGAAGGGACAGGGGGCACTGAAGCTTTCTTT	CASSEGTGGTEAFF
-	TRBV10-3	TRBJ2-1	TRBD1	TGTGCCATCAGGGGACAGGGGGACAGCAATGAGCAGTTCTTC	CAIRGQGDSNEQFF
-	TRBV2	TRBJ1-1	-	TGTGCCAGCACGCGGACAGAGAGCCCTTTTGAAGCTTTCTTT	CASTRTESPFEAFF
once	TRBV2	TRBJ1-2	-	TGTGCCAGCAGGTCTACGGTGGCACGCGGTGGCTACACCTTC	CASRSTVARGGYTF
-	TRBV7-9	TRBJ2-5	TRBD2	TGTGCCAGCAGCTTGGCAGCGGGATTGCAAGAGACCCAGTACTTC	CASSLAAGLQETQYF
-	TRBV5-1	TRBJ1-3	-	TGCGCCAGCAGCTTGGGGCAGACTCCTGGAAACACCATATATTTT	CASSLGQTPGNTIYF
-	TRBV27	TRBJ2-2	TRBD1	TGTGCCAGCAGTCCCGGACAGGGAAAGACCGGGGAGCTGTTTTTT	CASSPGQGKTGELFF
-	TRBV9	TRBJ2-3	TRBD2	TGTGCCAGCAGCGTAGGAGCGGGATTGGAGGATACGCAGTATTTT	CASSVGAGLEDTQYF
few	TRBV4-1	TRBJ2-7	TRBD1	TGCGCCAGCAGCCAGGACAGGGCTGCCTACGAGCAGTACTTC	CASSQDRAAYEQYF
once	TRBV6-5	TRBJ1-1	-	TGTGCCAGTAGTAATGCGGACACTGAAGCTTTCTTT	CASSNADTEAFF
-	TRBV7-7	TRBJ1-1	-	TGTGCTAGCAGCCCTCTGACAGTGAACACTGAAGCTTTCTTT	CASSPLTVNTEAFF